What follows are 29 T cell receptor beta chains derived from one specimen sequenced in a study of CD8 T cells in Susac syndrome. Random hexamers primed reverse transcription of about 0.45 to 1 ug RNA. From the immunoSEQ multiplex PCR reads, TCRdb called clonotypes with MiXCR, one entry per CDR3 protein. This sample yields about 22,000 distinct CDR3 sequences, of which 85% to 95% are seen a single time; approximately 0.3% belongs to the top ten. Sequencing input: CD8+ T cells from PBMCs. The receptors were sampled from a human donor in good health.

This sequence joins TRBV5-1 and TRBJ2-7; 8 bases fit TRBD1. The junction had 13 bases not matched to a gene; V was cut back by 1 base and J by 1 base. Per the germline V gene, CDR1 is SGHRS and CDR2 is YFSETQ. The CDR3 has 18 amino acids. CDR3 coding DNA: TGCGCCAGCAGCTTGCCCGCTCTAGACAGGGGCTTTTCCTACGAGCAGTACTTC. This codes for CASSLPALDRGFSYEQYF.

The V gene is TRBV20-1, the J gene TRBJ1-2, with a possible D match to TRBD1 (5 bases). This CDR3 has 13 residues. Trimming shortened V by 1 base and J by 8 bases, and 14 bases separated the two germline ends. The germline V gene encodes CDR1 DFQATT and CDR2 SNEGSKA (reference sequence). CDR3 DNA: TGCAGTGCTAGAGGAGAAGGGGCACGGGGCTACACCTTC. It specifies CSARGEGARGYTF.

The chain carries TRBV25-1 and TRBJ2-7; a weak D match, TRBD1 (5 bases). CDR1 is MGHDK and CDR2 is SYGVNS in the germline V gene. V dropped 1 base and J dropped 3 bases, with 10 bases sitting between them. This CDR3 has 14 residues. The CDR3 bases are TGTGCCAGCAGTGAATGGGGCAGGGACTACGAGCAGTACTTC. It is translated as CASSEWGRDYEQYF.

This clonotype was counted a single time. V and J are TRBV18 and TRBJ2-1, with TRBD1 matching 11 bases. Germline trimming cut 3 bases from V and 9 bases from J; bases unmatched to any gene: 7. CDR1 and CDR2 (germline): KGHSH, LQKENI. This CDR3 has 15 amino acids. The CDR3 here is CASSPPGQGELEQFF. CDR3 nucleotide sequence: TGTGCCAGCTCACCGCCGGGACAGGGGGAACTTGAGCAGTTCTTC.

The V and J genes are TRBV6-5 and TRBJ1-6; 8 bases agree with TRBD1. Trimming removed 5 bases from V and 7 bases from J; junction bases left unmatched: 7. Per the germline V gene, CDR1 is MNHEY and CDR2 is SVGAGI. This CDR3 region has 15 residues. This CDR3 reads CASSMGQARNSPLHF. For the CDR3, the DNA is TGTGCCAGCAGTATGGGACAGGCGCGAAATTCACCCCTCCACTTT.

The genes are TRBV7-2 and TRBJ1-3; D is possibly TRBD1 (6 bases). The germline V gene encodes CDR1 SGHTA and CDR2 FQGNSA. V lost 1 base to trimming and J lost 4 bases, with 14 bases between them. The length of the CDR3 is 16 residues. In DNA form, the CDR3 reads TGTGCCAGCAGCTTAGTGAGATTCACAGGGGGAAACACCATATATTTT. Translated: CASSLVRFTGGNTIYF.

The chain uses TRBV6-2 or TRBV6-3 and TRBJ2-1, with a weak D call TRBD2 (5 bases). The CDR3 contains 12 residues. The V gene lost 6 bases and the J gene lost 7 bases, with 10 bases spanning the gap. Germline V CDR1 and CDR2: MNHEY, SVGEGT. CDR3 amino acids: CASSGLENEQFF. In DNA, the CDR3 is TGTGCCAGCAGCGGACTTGAGAATGAGCAGTTCTTC.

The CDR3 here is CASSYSGTGSTDEKLFF. CDR3 coding DNA: TGTGCCAGCAGTTACTCCGGGACAGGGTCAACGGATGAAAAACTGTTTTTT. The J gene is TRBJ1-4, the V gene TRBV6-2 or TRBV6-3, with 9 nucleotides matching TRBD1. There are 17 residues in the CDR3. Trimming took 0 bases from V and 6 from J; bases not matched to a gene: 8. Germline CDR1 reads MNHEY; CDR2 reads SVGEGT.

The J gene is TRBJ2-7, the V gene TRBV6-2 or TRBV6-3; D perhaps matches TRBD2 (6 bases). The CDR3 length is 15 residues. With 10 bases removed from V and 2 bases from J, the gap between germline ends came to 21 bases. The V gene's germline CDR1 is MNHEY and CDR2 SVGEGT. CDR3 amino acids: CATSLRDFPTYEQYF. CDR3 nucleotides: TGTGCCACCAGCCTCCGGGACTTCCCCACCTACGAGCAGTACTTC.

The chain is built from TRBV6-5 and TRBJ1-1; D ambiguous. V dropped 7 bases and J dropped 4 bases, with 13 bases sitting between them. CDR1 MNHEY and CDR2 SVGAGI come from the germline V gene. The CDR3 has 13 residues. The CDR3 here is CASTDAGSTEAFF. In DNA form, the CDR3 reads TGTGCCAGCACCGACGCGGGAAGCACTGAAGCTTTCTTT.

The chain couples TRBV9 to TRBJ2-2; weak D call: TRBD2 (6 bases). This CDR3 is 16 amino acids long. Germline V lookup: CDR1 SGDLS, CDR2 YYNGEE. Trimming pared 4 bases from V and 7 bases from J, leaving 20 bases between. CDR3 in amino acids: CASSPLAGARGGELFF. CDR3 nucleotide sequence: TGTGCCAGCAGCCCTTTAGCCGGGGCGCGGGGCGGGGAGCTGTTTTTT.

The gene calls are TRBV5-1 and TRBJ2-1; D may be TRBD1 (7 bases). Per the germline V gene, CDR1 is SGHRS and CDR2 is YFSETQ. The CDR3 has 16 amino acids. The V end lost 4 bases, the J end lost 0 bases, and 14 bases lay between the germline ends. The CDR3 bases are TGCGCCAGCAGCGGCGGGACAGATTACTCCTACAATGAGCAGTTCTTC. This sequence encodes CASSGGTDYSYNEQFF.

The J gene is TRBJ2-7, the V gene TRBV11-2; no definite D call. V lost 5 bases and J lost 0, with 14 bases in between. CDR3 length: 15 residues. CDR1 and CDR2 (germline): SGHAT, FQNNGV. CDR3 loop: CASSRPAASSYEQYF. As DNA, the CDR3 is TGTGCCAGCAGCCGCCCGGCGGCGAGCTCCTACGAGCAGTACTTC. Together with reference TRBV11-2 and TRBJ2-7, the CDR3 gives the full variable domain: EAGVAQSPRYKIIEKRQSVAFWCNPISGHATLYWYQQILGQGPKLLIQFQNNGVVDDSQLPKDRFSAERLKGVDSTLKIQPAKLEDSAVYLCASSRPAASSYEQYFGPGTRLTVT.

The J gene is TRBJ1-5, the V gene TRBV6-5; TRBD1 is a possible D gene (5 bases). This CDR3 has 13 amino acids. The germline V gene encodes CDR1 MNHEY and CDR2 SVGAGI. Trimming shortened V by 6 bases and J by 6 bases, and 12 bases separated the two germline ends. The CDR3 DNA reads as TGTGCCAGCAGAGGGACGGCTGGTCAGCCCCAGCATTTT. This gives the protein CASRGTAGQPQHF.

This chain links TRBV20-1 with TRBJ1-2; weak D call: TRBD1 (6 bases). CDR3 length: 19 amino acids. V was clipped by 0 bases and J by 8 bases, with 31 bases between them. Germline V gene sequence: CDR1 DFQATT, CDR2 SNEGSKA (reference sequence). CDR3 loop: CSARESIFGGFKPRTGYTF. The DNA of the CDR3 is TGCAGTGCTAGAGAGAGTATCTTTGGGGGCTTCAAGCCCCGTACCGGCTACACCTTC.

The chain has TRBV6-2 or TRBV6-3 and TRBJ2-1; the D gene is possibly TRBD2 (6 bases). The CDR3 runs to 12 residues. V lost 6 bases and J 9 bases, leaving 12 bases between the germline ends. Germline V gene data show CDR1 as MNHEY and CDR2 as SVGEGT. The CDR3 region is CASREGIGEQFF. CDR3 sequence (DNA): TGTGCCAGCAGGGAGGGTATCGGTGAGCAGTTCTTC.

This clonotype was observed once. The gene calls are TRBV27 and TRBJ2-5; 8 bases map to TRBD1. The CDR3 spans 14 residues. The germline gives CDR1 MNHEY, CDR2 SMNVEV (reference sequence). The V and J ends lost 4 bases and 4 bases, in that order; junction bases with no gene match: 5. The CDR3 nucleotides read TGTGCCAGCAGTTCCAGGGGGCAGGTAGAGACCCAGTACTTC. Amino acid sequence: CASSSRGQVETQYF.

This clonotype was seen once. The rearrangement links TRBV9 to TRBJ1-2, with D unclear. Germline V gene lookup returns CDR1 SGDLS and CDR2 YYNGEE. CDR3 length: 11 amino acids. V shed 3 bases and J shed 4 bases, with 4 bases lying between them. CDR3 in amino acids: CASSAGYGYTF. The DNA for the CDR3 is TGTGCCAGCAGCGCAGGCTATGGCTACACCTTC.

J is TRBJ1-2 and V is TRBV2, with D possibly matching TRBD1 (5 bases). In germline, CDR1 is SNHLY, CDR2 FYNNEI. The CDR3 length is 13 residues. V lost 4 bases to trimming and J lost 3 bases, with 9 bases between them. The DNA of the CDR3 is TGTGCCAGCAGTGTGAAGACAGACTATGGCTACACCTTC. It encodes CASSVKTDYGYTF.

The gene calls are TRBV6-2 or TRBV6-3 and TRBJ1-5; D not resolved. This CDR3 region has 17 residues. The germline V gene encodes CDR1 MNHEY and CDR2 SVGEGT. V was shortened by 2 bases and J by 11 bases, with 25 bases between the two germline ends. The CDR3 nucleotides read TGTGCCAGCAGTTACCGAGAGACGACGTACAGAAAGGAGGCCCAGCATTTT. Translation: CASSYRETTYRKEAQHF.

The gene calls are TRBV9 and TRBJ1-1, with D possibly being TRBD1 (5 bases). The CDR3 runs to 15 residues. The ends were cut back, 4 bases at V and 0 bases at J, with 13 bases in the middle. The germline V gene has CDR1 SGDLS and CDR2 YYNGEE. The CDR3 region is CASSPSGAVNTEAFF. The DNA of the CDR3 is TGTGCCAGCAGCCCCTCCGGGGCGGTGAACACTGAAGCTTTCTTT.

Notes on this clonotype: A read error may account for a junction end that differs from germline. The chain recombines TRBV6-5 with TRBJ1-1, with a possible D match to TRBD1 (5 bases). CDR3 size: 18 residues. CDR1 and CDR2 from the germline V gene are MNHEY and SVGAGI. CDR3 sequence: CASSYSESTYRLNTEAFF. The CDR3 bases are TGCGCCAGCAGTTACTCTGAATCCACCTACAGGCTGAACACTGAAGCTTTCTTT.

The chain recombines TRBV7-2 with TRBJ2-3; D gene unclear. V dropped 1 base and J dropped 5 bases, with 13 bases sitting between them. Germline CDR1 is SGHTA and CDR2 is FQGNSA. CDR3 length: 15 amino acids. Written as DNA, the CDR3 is TGTGCCAGCAGCTTAGGGGTCGGGCGTGGAGATACGCAGTATTTT. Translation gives CASSLGVGRGDTQYF.

The CDR3 DNA sequence: TGTGCCAGCAGTTACTCAGGGGGACAGGAAGCTTTCTTT. This sequence encodes CASSYSGGQEAFF. The chain has TRBV6-6 and TRBJ1-1; TRBD1 aligns across 7 bases. The CDR3 contains 13 residues. Germline values: CDR1 MNHNY, CDR2 SVGAGI (reference sequence). J gave up 8 bases and V 0 bases, and 3 bases lay outside the gene matches.

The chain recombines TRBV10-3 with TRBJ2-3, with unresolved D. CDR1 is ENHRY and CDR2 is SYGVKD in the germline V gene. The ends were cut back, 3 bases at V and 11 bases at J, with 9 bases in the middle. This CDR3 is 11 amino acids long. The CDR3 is CAISDSFEQYF. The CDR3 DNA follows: TGTGCCATCAGTGACTCTTTCGAGCAGTATTTT.

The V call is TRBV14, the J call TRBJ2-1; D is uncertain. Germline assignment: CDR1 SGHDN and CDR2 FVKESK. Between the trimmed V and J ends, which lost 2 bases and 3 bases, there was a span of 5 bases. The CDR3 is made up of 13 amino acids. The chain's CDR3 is CASSQNRYNEQFF. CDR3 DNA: TGTGCCAGCAGCCAAAACCGCTACAATGAGCAGTTCTTC.

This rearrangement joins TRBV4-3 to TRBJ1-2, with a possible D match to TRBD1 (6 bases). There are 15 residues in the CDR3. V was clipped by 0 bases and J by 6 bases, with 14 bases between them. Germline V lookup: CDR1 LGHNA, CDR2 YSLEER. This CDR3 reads CASSQDRIRGDGYTF. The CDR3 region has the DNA TGCGCCAGCAGCCAAGATCGTATCAGGGGCGATGGCTACACCTTC.

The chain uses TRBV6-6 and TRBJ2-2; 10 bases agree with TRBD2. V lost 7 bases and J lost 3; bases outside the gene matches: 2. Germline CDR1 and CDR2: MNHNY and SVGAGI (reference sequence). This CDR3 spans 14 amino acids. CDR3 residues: CASIAGGYTGELFF. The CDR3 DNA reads TGTGCCAGCATAGCGGGGGGCTACACCGGGGAGCTGTTTTTT.

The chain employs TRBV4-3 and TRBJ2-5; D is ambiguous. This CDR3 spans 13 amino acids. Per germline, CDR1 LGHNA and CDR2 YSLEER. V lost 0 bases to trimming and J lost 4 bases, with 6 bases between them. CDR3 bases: TGCGCCAGCAGCCAAGATAGGGCAGAGACCCAGTACTTC. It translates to CASSQDRAETQYF.